This is a list of T cell receptor beta chains from one sample in a study of cytomegalovirus exposure and HLA in healthy donors. The assay was immunoSEQ multiplex PCR, and TCRdb's table has in-frame clones only and misses some. The table has more than 130,000 clones, around 85% seen once. The sequencing sample was made of PBMCs. The receptors here all came from a man in his forties in good health and CMV-seropositive. CDR3s include the opening cysteine and the closing phenylalanine or tryptophan. A D gene is named only where the DNA matches it firmly. For some rows the clone size is stated as once, few or many, or as a class when expanded; others skip it.

TRBD1 | TRBJ1-1 | . | TRBV19 | CASRYRGERAFF | TGTGCCAGTCGATACAGGGGCGAGAGGGCTTTCTTT
TRBD2 | TRBJ2-1 | . | TRBV30 | CAWSGGASGGVLQFF | TGTGCCTGGAGTGGAGGGGCTAGCGGGGGGGTATTGCAGTTCTTC
. | TRBJ2-1 | . | TRBV18 | CASSNSSYNEQFF | TGTGCCAGCTCAAACAGCTCCTACAATGAGCAGTTCTTC
. | TRBJ1-1 | once | TRBV7-9 | CASRQSGRLNTEAFF | TGTGCCAGCAGACAAAGCGGACGGTTGAACACTGAAGCTTTCTTT
TRBD1 | TRBJ2-7 | . | TRBV27 | CASSLSATGGPYEQYF | TGTGCCAGCAGTCTCAGCGCGACAGGGGGCCCCTACGAGCAGTACTTC
TRBD1 | TRBJ2-7 | . | TRBV2 | CASSRQIPGQGPYEQYF | TGTGCCAGCAGTCGACAGATTCCGGGACAGGGACCCTACGAGCAGTACTTC
TRBD1 | TRBJ2-7 | . | TRBV6-5 | CASSYQGAGSYEQYF | TGTGCCAGCAGTTACCAGGGGGCGGGATCCTACGAGCAGTACTTC
. | TRBJ2-4 | . | TRBV30 | CAWSVLGLVGKNIQYF | TGTGCCTGGAGTGTACTAGGCCTCGTAGGCAAAAACATTCAGTACTTC
TRBD1 | TRBJ1-1 | . | TRBV18 | CASSRQGPLNTEAFF | TGTGCCAGCTCACGACAGGGGCCTTTGAACACTGAAGCTTTCTTT
TRBD2 | TRBJ2-3 | . | TRBV13 | CASSPGGWTSTRTDTQYF | TGTGCCAGCAGCCCGGGGGGTTGGACTAGCACCCGCACAGATACGCAGTATTTT
TRBD1 | TRBJ1-2 | . | TRBV19 | CASSIRTGYYGYTF | TGTGCCAGTAGTATTAGGACAGGGTACTATGGCTACACCTTC
TRBD2 | TRBJ2-1 | . | TRBV11-3 | CASSLSAGGPQFF | TGTGCCAGCAGCCTATCAGCGGGAGGCCCCCAGTTCTTC
. | TRBJ1-6 | . | TRBV7-2 | CASRLDRRSNSPLHF | TGTGCCAGCAGACTCGACAGACGCTCTAATTCACCCCTCCACTTT
. | TRBJ1-6 | . | TRBV7-2 | CASSLGLAGQGPIGLHF | TGTGCCAGCAGCTTAGGTTTGGCTGGGCAGGGGCCAATAGGCCTCCACTTT
. | TRBJ2-7 | . | TRBV6-5 | CASSYSAGYSYEQYF | TGTGCCAGCAGTTACTCGGCAGGGTACTCCTACGAGCAGTACTTC
TRBD1 | TRBJ1-2 | . | TRBV5-6 | CASSRQGPGYTF | TGTGCCAGCAGCCGACAGGGGCCTGGCTACACCTTC
TRBD2 | TRBJ2-1 | . | TRBV6-1 | CASSGGVAYNEQFF | TGTGCCAGCAGCGGGGGGGTAGCGTACAATGAGCAGTTCTTC
TRBD1 | TRBJ2-7 | . | TRBV27 | CASSSQGASLSVQYF | TGTGCCAGCAGTTCTCAGGGGGCTTCCCTTTCTGTGCAGTACTTC
. | TRBJ2-7 | . | TRBV7-3 | CASSLFGGGSSYEQYF | TGTGCCAGCAGCTTATTTGGAGGAGGCAGCTCCTACGAGCAGTACTTC
. | TRBJ2-5 | . | TRBV5-1 | CASSFNTQETQYF | TGCGCCAGCAGCTTTAACACCCAAGAGACCCAGTACTTC
TRBD1 | TRBJ1-4 | . | TRBV7-6 | CASSPSDRADEKLFF | TGTGCCAGCAGCCCATCGGACAGGGCGGATGAAAAACTGTTTTTT
TRBD1 | TRBJ1-2 | . | TRBV7-9 | CASSLGTGLGGYTF | TGTGCCAGCAGCTTGGGGACAGGGTTGGGCGGCTACACCTTC